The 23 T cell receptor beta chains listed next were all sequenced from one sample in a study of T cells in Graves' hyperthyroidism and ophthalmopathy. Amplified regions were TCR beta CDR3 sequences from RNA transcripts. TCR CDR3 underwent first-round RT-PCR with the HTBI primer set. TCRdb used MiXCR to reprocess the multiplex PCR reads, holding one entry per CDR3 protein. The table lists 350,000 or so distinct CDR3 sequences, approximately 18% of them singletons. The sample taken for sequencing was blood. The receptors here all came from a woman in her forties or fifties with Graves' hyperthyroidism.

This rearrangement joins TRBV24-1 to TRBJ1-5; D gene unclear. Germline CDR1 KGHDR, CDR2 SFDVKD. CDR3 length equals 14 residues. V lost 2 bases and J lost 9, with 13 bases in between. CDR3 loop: CATSDWAVVSPQHF. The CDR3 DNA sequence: TGTGCCACCAGTGATTGGGCGGTTGTGTCGCCCCAGCATTTT.

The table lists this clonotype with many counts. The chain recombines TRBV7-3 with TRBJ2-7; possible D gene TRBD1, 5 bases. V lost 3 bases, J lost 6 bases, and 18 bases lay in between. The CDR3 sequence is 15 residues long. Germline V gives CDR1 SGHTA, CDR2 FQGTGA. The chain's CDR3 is CASSLEGAPVGEQYF. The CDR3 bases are TGTGCCAGCAGCTTGGAAGGGGCGCCGGTCGGCGAGCAGTACTTC.

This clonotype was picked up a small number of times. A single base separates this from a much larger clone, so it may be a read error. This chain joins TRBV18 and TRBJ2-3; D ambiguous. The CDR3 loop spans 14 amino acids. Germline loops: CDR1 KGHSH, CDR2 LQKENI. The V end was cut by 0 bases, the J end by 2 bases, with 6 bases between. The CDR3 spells CASSPPGSTDTQYF. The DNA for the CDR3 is TGTGCCAGCTCACCACCGGGTTCCACAGATACGCAGTATTTT.

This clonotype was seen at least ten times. The CDR3 coding sequence is TGTGCCAGCAGTTACTCAACCGGGACTAGCGGCTCCTACGAGCAGTACGTC. Protein: CASSYSTGTSGSYEQYV. The V call is TRBV6-7, the J call TRBJ2-7; TRBD2 agrees at 11 bases. TRBV6-7 is noted as an ORF with a role that remains uncertain. The CDR3 is 17 residues long. Germline trimming cut 0 bases from V and 0 bases from J; bases unmatched to any gene: 4.

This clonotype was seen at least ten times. CDR3 coding DNA: TGTGCCAGCACAGAGGGACGAAGCACAGATACGCAGTATTTT. Translation: CASTEGRSTDTQYF. This chain connects TRBV9 to TRBJ2-3; TRBD1 or TRBD2 may be the D gene (5 bases each). CDR1 and CDR2 from the germline V gene are SGDLS and YYNGEE. V lost 6 bases to trimming and J lost 0 bases, with 11 bases between them. The CDR3 sequence is 14 residues long.

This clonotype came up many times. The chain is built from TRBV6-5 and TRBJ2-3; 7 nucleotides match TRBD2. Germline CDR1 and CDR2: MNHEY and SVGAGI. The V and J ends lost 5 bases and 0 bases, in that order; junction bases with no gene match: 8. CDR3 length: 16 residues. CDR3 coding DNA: TGTGCCAGCAGTCTACTAGCGTACTCTAGCACAGATACGCAGTATTTT. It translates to CASSLLAYSSTDTQYF.

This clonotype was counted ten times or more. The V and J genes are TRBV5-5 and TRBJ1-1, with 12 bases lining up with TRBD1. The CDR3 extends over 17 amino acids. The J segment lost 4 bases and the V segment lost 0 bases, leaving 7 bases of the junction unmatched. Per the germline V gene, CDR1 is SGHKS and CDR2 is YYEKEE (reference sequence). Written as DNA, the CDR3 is TGTGCCAGCAGCTTGGAGGGACAGGGGGCGCGAACCACTGAAGCTTTCTTT. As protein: CASSLEGQGARTTEAFF.

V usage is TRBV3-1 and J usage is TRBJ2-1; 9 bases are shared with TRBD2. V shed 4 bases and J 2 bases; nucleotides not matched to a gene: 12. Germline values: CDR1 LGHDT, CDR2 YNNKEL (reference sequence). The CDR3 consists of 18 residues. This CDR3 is CASSPALRTSVTYNEQFF. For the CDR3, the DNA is TGTGCCAGCAGCCCCGCTTTAAGGACTAGCGTTACCTACAATGAGCAGTTCTTC.

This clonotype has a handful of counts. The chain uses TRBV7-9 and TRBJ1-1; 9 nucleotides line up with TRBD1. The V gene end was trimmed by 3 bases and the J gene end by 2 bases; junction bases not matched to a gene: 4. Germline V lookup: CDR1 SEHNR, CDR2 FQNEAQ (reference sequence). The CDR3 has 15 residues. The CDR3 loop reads CASSLWTGVNTEAFF. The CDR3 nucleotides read TGTGCCAGCAGCTTGTGGACAGGGGTAAACACTGAAGCTTTCTTT.

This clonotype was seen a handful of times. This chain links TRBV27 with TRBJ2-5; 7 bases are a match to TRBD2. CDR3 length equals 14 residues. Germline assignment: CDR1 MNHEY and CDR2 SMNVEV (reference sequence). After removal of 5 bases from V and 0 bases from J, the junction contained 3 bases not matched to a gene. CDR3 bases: TGTGCCAGCAGTAGAACTAGCGACCAAGAGACCCAGTACTTC. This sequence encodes CASSRTSDQETQYF.

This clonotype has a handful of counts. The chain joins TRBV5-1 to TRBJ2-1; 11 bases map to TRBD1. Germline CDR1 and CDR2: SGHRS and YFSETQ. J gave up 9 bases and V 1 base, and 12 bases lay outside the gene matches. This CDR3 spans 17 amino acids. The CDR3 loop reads CASSLTGQGARSSEQFF. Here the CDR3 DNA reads TGCGCCAGCAGCTTGACCGGACAGGGGGCGCGATCAAGTGAGCAGTTCTTC.

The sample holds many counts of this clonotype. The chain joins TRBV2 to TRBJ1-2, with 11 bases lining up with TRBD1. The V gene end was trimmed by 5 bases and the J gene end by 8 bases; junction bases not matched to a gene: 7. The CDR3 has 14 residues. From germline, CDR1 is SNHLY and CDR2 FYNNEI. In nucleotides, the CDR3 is TGTGCCAGCAGTCCCGGACAGGGGGCGAAAGGCTACACCTTC. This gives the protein CASSPGQGAKGYTF.

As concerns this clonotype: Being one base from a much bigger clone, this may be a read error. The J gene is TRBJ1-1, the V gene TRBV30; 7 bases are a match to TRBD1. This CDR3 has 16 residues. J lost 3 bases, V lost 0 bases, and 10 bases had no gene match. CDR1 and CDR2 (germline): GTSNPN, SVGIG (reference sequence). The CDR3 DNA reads TGTGCCTGGAGTGTCAGGGGGGGTCCGAAGTACACTGAAGCTTTCTTT. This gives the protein CAWSVRGGPKYTEAFF.

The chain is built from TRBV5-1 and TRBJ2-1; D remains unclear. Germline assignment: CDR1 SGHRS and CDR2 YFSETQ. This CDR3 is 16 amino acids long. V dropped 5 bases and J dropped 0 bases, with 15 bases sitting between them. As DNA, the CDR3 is TGCGCCAGCAGGGGCCCGACCCCGAGCTCCTACAATGAGCAGTTCTTC. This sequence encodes CASRGPTPSSYNEQFF.

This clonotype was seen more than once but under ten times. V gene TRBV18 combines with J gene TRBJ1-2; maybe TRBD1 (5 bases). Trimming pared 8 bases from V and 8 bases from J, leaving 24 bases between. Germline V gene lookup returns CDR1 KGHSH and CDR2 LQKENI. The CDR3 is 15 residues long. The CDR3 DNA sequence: TGTGCCAGCAGCCAGACCGCCCAGCAGGGCGGCGGCTACACCTTC. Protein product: CASSQTAQQGGGYTF.

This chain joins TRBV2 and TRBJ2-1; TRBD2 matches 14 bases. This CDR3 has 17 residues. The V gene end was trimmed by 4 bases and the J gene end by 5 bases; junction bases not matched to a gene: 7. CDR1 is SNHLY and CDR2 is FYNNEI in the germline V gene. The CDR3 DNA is TGTGCCAGCAGTGTTCTGGCGGGACTAGCGGGAGACAATGAGCAGTTCTTC. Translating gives CASSVLAGLAGDNEQFF.

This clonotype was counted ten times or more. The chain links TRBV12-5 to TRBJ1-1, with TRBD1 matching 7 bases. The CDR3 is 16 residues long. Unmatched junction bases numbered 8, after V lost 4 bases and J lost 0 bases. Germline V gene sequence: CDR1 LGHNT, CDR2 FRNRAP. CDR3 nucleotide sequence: TGTGCTAGTGGTTGGAAACCGGGACAGATGAACACTGAAGCTTTCTTT. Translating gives CASGWKPGQMNTEAFF.

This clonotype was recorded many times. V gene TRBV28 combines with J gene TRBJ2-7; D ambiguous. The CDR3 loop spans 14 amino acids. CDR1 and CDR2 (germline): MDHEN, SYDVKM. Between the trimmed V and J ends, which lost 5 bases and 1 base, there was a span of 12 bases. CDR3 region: CASSLTTVSYEQYF. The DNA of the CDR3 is TGTGCCAGCAGTCTCACGACGGTATCCTACGAGCAGTACTTC.

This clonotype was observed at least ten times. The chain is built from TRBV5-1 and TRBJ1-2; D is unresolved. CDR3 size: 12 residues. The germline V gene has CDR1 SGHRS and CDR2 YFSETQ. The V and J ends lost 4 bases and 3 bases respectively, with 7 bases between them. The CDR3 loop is CASSPADYGYTF. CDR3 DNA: TGCGCCAGCAGCCCGGCGGACTATGGCTACACCTTC. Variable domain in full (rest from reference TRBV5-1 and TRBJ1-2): KAGVTQTPRYLIKTRGQQVTLSCSPISGHRSVSWYQQTPGQGLQFLFEYFSETQRNKGNFPGRFSGRQFSNSRSEMNVSTLELGDSALYLCASSPADYGYTFGSGTRLTVV.

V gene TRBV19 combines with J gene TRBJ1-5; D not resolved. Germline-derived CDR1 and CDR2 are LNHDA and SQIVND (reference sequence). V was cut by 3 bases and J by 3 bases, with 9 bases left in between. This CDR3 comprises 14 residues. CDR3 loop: CASSMERHNQPQHF. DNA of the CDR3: TGTGCCAGTAGTATGGAACGGCACAATCAGCCCCAGCATTTT.

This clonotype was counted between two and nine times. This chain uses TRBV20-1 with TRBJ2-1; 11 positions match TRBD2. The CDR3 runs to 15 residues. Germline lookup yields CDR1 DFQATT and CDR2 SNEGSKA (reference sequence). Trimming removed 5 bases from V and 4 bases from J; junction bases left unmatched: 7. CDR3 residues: CSAEPTSGGYNEQFF. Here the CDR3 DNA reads TGCAGTGCTGAACCAACTAGCGGGGGTTACAATGAGCAGTTCTTC.

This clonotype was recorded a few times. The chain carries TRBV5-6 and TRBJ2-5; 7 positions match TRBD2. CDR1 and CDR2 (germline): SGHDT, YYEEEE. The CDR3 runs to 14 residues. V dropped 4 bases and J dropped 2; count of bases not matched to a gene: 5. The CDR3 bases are TGTGCCAGCAGCCCCCTGCGGGGGCAAGAGACCCAGTACTTC. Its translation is CASSPLRGQETQYF.

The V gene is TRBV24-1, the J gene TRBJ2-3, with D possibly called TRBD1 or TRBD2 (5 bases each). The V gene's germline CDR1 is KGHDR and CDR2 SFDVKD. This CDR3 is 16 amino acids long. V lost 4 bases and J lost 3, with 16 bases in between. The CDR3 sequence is CATSEPEPGPTDTQYF. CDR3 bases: TGTGCCACCAGTGAGCCGGAGCCGGGACCTACAGATACGCAGTATTTT.